The clone carrying this T cell receptor (beta chain) was counted ten times or more. Its cognate antigen is unknown. These data belong to a study of spatial heterogeneity in lung cancer. General observations from the study: Relative to follow-up, resection was when ubiquitous expanded tumor TCRs appeared more in blood.

Germline CDR1 is DFQATT and CDR2 is SNEGSKA (reference sequence). Trimming took off 4 bases at V and 4 bases at J, with 14 bases between the two ends. This CDR3 is 13 amino acids long. TCRdb reprocessed the 5' RACE reads via MiXCR and lists one record per CDR3 protein. The data contain tens of thousands of distinct CDR3 sequences, roughly 12% of them singletons. Time point given: sample taken at primary tumor resection. Sequenced material: PBMCs, taken at surgery. V and J are TRBV20-1 and TRBJ2-7; D might be TRBD1 (6 bases). The receptor comes from a male donor with early-stage non-small cell lung cancer. The CDR3 region is CSATSPDSYEQYF. DNA of the CDR3: TGCAGTGCTACGAGTCCGGACAGTTACGAGCAGTACTTC.